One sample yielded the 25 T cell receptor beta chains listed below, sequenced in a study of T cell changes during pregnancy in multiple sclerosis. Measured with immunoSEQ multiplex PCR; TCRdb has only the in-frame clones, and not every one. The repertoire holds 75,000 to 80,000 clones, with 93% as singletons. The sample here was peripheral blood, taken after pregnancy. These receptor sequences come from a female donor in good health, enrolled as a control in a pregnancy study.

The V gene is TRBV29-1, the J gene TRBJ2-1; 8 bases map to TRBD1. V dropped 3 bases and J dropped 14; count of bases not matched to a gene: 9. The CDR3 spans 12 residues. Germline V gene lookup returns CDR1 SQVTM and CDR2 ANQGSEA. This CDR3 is CSVDTDREVKFF. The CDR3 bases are TGCAGCGTTGATACGGACAGGGAGGTCAAGTTCTTC.

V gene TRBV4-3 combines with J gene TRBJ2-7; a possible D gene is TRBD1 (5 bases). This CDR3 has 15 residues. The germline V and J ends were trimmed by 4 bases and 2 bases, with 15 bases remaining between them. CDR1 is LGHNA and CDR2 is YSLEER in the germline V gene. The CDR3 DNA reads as TGCGCCAGCAGCCGACTTTTGGACAAAGCCTACGAGCAGTACTTC. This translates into CASSRLLDKAYEQYF.

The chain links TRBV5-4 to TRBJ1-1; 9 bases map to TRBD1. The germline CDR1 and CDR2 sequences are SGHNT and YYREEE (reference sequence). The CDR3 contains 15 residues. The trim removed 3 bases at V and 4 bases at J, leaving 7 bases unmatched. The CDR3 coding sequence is TGTGCCAGCAGCTCCAGGGACAGGGCTCTCACTGAAGCTTTCTTT. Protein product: CASSSRDRALTEAFF.

CDR3: CASSQAGWETSSYNEQFF. The CDR3 DNA reads TGTGCCAGCAGCCAAGCGGGATGGGAGACAAGCTCCTACAATGAGCAGTTCTTC. The V and J genes are TRBV14 and TRBJ2-1; tentative D call: TRBD2 (5 bases). The CDR3 runs 18 residues. Germline V gives CDR1 SGHDN, CDR2 FVKESK. V lost 1 base, J lost 0 bases, and 16 bases lay in between. The full variable domain, rest sourced from reference TRBV14 and TRBJ2-1, is EAGVTQFPSHSVIEKGQTVTLRCDPISGHDNLYWYRRVMGKEIKFLLHFVKESKQDESGMPNNRFLAERTGGTYSTLKVQPAELEDSGVYFCASSQAGWETSSYNEQFFGPGTRLTVL.

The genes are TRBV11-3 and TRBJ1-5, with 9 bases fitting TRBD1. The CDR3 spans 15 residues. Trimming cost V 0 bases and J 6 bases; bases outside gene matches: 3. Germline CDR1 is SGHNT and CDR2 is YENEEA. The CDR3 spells CASSLDRDRVQPQHF. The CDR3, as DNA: TGTGCCAGCAGCTTAGATCGGGACAGGGTTCAGCCCCAGCATTTT. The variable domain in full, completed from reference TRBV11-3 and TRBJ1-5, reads EAGVVQSPRYKIIEKKQPVAFWCNPISGHNTLYWYLQNLGQGPELLIRYENEEAVDDSQLPKDRFSAERLKGVDSTLKIQPAELGDSAVYLCASSLDRDRVQPQHFGDGTRLSIL.

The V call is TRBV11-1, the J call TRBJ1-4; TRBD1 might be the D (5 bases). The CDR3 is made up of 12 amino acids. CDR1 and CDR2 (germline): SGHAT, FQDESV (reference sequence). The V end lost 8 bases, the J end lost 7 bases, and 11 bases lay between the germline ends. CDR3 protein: CASAQGGEKLFF. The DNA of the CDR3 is TGTGCCAGCGCCCAGGGTGGTGAAAAACTGTTTTTT.

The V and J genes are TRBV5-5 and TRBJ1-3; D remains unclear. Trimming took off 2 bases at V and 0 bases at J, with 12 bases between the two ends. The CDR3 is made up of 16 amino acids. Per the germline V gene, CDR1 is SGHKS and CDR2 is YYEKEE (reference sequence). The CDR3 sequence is CASSFWVQHSGNTIYF. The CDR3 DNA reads TGTGCCAGCAGCTTCTGGGTACAGCACTCTGGAAACACCATATATTTT.

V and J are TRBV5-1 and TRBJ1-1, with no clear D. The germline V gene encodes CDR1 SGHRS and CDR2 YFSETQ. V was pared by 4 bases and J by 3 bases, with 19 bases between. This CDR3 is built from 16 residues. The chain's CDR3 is CASSTFPFEVHTEAFF. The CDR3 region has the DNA TGCGCCAGCAGCACATTCCCCTTCGAGGTTCACACTGAAGCTTTCTTT.

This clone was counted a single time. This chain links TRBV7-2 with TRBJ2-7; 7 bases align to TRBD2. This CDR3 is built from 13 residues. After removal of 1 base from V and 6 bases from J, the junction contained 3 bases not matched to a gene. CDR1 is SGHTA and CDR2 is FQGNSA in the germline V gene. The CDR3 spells CASSLGGSAEQYF. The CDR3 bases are TGTGCCAGCAGCTTAGGCGGGAGCGCCGAGCAGTACTTC.

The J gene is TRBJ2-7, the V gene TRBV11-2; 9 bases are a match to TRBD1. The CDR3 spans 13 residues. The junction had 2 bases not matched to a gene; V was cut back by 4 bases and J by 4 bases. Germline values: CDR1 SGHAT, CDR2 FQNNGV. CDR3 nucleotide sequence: TGTGCCAGCAGCTCGGACAGGGGATACGAGCAGTACTTC. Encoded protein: CASSSDRGYEQYF.

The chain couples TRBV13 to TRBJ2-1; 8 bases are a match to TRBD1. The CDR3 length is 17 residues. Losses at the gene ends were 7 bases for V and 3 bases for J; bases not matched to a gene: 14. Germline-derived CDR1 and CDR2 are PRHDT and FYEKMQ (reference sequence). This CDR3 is CASTKNPGGAYYNEQFF. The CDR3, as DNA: TGTGCCAGCACCAAGAACCCAGGGGGCGCTTACTACAATGAGCAGTTCTTC.

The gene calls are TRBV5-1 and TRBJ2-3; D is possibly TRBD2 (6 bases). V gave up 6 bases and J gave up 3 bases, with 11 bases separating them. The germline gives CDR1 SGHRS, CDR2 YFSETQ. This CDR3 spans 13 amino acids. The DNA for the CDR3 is TGCGCCAGCAAAAGCGCGGGGACAGATACGCAGTATTTT. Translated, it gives CASKSAGTDTQYF.

CDR3 sequence reads: CASSQPPGLAEYNEQFF. The CDR3 region has the DNA TGCGCCAGCAGCCAACCGCCAGGACTAGCGGAGTACAATGAGCAGTTCTTC. The chain joins TRBV4-1 to TRBJ2-1; 10 bases align to TRBD2. V shed 2 bases and J 4 bases; nucleotides not matched to a gene: 8. Germline V CDR1 and CDR2: MGHRA, YSYEKL. The CDR3 sequence is 17 residues long.

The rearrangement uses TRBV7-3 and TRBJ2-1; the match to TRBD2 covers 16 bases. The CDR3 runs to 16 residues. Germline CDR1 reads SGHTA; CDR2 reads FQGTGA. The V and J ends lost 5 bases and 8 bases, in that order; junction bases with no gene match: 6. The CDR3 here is CASSTGTSGRVDEQFF. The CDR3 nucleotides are TGTGCCAGCAGCACAGGGACTAGCGGGAGGGTGGATGAGCAGTTCTTC. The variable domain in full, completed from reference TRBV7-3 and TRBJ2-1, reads GAGVSQTPSNKVTEKGKYVELRCDPISGHTALYWYRQSLGQGPEFLIYFQGTGAADDSGLPNDRFFAVRPEGSVSTLKIQRTERGDSAVYLCASSTGTSGRVDEQFFGPGTRLTVL.

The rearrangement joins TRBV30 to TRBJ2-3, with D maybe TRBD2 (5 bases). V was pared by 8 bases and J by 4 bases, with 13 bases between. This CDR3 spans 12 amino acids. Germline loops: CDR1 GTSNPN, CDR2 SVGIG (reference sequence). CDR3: CARSPGADTQYF. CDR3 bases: TGTGCCCGATCCCCCGGGGCAGATACGCAGTATTTT.

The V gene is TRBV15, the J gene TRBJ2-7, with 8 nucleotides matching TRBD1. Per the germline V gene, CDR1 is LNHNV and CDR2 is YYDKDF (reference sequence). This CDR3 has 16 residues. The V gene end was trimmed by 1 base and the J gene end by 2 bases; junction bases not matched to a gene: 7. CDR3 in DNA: TGTGCCACCAGCAGAGTTCGACAGGGGAAGACCTACGAGCAGTACTTC. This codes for CATSRVRQGKTYEQYF.

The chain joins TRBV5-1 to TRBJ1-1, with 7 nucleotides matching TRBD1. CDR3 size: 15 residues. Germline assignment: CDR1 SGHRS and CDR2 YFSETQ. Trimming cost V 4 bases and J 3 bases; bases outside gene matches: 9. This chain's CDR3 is CASSTNRGADTEAFF. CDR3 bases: TGCGCCAGCAGCACGAACAGGGGTGCGGACACTGAAGCTTTCTTT.

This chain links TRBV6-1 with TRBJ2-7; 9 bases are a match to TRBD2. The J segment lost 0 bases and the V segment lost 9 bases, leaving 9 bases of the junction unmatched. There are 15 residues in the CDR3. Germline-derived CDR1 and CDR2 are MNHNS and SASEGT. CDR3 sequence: CASFGGAGGSYEQYF. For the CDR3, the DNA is TGTGCCAGTTTCGGCGGAGCGGGGGGCTCCTACGAGCAGTACTTC.

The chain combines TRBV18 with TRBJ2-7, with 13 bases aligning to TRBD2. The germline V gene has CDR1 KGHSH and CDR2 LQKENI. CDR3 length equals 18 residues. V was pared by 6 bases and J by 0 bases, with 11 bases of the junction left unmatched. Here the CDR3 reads CASSRTGTSGAFSYEQYF. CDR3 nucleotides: TGTGCCAGCTCGCGAACCGGGACTAGCGGGGCTTTCTCCTACGAGCAGTACTTC.

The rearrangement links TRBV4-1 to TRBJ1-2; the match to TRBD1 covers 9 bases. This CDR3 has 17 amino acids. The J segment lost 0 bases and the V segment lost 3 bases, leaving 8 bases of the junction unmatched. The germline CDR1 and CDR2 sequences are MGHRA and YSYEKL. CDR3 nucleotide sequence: TGCGCCAGCAGCCATCAGCGAGGACAGGGGACTAACTATGGCTACACCTTC. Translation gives CASSHQRGQGTNYGYTF.

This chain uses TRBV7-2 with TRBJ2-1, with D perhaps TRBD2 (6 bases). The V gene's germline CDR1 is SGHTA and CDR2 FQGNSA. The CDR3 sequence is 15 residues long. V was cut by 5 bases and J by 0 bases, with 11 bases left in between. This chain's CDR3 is CASSPLATSYNEQFF. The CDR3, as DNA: TGTGCCAGCAGCCCACTAGCCACCTCCTACAATGAGCAGTTCTTC.

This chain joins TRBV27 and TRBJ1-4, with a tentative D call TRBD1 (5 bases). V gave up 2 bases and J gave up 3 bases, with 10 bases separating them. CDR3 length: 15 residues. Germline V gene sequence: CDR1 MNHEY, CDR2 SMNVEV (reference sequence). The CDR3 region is CASSLIGAANEKLFF. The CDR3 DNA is TGTGCCAGCAGTTTAATTGGGGCAGCTAATGAAAAACTGTTTTTT.

The CDR3 DNA reads TGTGCCAGCAGCTTCTTGGACAGCTACAATGAGCAGTTCTTC. This codes for CASSFLDSYNEQFF. V and J are TRBV5-6 and TRBJ2-1; maybe TRBD1 (6 bases). In germline, CDR1 is SGHDT, CDR2 YYEEEE. With 2 bases removed from V and 3 bases from J, the gap between germline ends came to 9 bases. The length of the CDR3 is 14 residues. Full variable domain (remainder filled in from reference TRBV5-6 and TRBJ2-1): DAGVTQSPTHLIKTRGQQVTLRCSPKSGHDTVSWYQQALGQGPQFIFQYYEEEERQRGNFPDRFSGHQFPNYSSELNVNALLLGDSALYLCASSFLDSYNEQFFGPGTRLTVL.

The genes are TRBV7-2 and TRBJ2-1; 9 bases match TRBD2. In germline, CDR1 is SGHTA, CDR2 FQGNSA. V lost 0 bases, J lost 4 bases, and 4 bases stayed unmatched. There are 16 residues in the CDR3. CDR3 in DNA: TGTGCCAGCAGCTTAGCCGGTAGCGGGGGATACAATGAGCAGTTCTTC. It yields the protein CASSLAGSGGYNEQFF. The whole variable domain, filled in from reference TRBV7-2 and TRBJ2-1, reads GAGVSQSPSNKVTEKGKDVELRCDPISGHTALYWYRQSLGQGLEFLIYFQGNSAPDKSGLPSDRFSAERTGGSVSTLTIQRTQQEDSAVYLCASSLAGSGGYNEQFFGPGTRLTVL.

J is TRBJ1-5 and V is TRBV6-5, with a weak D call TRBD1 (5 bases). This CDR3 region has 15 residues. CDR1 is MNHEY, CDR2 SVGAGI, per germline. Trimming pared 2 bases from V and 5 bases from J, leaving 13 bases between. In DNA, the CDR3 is TGTGCCAGCAGTTACAGTGCAGGGTCCTATCAGCCCCAGCATTTT. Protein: CASSYSAGSYQPQHF.